Listed below are T cell receptor beta chains from one sample, sequenced in a study of monozygotic twins with inflammatory bowel disease. TCRdb reprocessed the 5' RACE reads, keeping one entry per CDR3 protein, no DNA. The sample holds roughly 300,000 distinct CDR3 sequences. Sequencing input: blood. Receptors originate from a human donor with ulcerative colitis or Crohn's disease, or a healthy co-twin of an affected twin (not recorded which). CDR3s include the opening cysteine and the closing phenylalanine or tryptophan.

J | V | CDR3
TRBJ2-1 | TRBV19 | CASSPTGAIVAFF
TRBJ2-2 | TRBV6-2/TRBV6-3 | CASTSLRGNTGELFF
TRBJ2-6 | TRBV20-1 | CSARSSEGANVLTF
TRBJ1-6 | TRBV6-5 | CASSSQPHNSPLHF
TRBJ1-2 | TRBV27 | CASTSARTNNNYGYTF
TRBJ2-7 | TRBV18 | CASSLPTESSYEQYF
TRBJ2-1 | TRBV6-2/TRBV6-3 | CATYFGGALSHNEQFF
TRBJ1-5 | TRBV10-1 | CASSESLNSNQPQHF
TRBJ1-2 | TRBV28 | CASSSGTGFIFPGYTF
TRBJ2-3 | TRBV5-4 | CASSAGRLRSDTQYF
TRBJ1-2 | TRBV5-1 | CASSLVGRNNYGYTF
TRBJ1-5 | TRBV29-1 | CSVGTSQPQHF
TRBJ1-1 | TRBV28 | CASSLIRVGTTEAFF
TRBJ2-1 | TRBV5-1 | CASSLSLAGVSEQFF
TRBJ1-6 | TRBV7-9 | CASKELWDNSPLHF
TRBJ2-1 | TRBV12-3/TRBV12-4 | CASSFGDRGINEQFF
TRBJ2-7 | TRBV5-1 | CASSLRAGTGTAEQYF
TRBJ2-1 | TRBV20-1 | CSARDSAAGGPLFNEQFF
TRBJ2-1 | TRBV15 | CATSRDLTSGSRQFF
TRBJ1-5 | TRBV6-2/TRBV6-3 | CASSYSEGPQHF
TRBJ2-7 | TRBV24-1 | CATSDRTPSYEQYF
TRBJ2-7 | TRBV20-1 | CSARPPRDRGFYEQYF